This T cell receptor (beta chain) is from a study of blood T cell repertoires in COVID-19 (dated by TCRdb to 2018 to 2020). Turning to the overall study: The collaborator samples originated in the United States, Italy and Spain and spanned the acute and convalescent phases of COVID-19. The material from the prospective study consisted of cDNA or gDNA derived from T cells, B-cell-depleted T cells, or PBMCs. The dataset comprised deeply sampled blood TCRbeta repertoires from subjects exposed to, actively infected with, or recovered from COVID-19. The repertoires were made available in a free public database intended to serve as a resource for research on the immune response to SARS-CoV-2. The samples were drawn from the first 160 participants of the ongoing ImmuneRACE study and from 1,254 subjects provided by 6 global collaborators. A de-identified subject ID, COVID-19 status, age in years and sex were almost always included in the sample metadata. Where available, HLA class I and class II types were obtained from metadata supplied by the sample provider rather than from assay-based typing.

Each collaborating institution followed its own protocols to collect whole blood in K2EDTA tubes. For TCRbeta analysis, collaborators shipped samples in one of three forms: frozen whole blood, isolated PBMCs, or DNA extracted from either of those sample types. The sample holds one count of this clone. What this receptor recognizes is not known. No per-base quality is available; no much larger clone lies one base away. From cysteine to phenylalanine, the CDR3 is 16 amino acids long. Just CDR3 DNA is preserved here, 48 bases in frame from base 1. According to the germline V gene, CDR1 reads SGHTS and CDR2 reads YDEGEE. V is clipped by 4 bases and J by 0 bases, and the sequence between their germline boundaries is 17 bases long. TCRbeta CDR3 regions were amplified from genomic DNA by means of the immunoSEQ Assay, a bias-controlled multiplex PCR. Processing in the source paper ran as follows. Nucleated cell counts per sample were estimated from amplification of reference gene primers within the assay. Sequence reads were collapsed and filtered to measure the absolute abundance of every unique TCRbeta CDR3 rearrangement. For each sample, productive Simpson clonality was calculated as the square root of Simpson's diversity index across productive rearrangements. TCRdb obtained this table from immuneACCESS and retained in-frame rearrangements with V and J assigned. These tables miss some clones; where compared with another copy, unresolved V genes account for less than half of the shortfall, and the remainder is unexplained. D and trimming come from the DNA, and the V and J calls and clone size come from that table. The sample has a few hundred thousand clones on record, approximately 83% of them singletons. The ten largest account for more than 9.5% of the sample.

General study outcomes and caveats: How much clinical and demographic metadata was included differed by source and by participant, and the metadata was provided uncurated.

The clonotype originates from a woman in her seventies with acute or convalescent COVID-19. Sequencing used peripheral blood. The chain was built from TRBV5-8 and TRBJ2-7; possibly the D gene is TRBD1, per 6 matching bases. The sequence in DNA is TGTGCCAGCAGCCATACATGGGACATGAGCTCCTACGAGCAGTACTTC. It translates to CASSHTWDMSSYEQYF. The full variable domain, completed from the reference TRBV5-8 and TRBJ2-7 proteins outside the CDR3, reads EAGVTQSPTHLIKTRGQQATLRCSPISGHTSVYWYQQALGLGLQFLLWYDEGEERNRGNFPPRFSGRQFPNYSSELNVNALELEDSALYLCASSHTWDMSSYEQYFGPGTRLTVT.